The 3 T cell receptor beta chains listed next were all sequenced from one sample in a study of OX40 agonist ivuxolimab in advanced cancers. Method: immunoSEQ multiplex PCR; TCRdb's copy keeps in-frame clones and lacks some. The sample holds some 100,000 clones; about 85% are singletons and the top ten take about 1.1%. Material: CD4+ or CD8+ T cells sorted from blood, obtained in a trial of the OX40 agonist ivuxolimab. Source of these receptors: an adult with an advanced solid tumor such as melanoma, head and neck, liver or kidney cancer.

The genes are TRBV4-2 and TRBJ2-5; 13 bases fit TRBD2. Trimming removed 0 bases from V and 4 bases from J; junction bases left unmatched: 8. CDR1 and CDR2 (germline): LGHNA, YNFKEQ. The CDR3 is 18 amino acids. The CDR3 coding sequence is TGTGCCAGCAGCCAAGATGAGGGGACTAGCGGGGTCGTAGAGACCCAGTACTTC. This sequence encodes CASSQDEGTSGVVETQYF.

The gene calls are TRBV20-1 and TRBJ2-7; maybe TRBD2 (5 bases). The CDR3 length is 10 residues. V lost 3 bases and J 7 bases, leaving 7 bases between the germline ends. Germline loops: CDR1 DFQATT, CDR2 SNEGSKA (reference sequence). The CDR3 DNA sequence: TGCAGTGCTAGCGCGGGTGAGCAGTACGTC. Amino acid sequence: CSASAGEQYV.

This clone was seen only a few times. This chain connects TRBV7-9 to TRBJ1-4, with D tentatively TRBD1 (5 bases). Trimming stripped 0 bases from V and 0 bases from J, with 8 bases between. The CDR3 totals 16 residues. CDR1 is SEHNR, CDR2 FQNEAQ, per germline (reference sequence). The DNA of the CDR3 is TGTGCCAGCAGCTTAGCTGGGGGTGCAACTAATGAAAAACTGTTTTTT. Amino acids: CASSLAGGATNEKLFF.